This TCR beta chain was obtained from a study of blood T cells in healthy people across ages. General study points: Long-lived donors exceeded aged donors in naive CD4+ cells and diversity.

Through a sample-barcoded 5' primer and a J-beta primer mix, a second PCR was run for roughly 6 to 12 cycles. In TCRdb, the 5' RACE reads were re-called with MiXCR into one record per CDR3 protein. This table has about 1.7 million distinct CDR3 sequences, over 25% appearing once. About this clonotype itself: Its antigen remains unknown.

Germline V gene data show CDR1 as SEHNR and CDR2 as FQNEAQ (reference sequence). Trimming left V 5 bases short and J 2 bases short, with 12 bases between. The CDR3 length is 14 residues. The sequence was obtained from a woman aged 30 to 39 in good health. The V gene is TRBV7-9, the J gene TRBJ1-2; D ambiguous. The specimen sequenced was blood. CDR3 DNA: TGTGCCAGCAGCAGAGGCGGACGGAACTATGGCTACACCTTC. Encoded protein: CASSRGGRNYGYTF.